This T cell receptor beta chain originates from a study of beta chain features in type 1 diabetes (dated by TCRdb to 2017 to 2018). At the level of the whole study: Mean age, gender distribution, total cell number and subset yield were not different between patients and healthy donors. Regulatory and stem cell-like memory subsets were obtained from only 8 patients and about eight healthy donors, while naive and central memory subsets were obtained from all 30 or so donors. The study compared the TCRB repertoires of sorted circulating CD4+ T cell subsets in recently diagnosed type 1 diabetes patients with those in matched healthy donors. A total of about 99,000,000 sorted cells were examined across all samples, and RNA yield correlated strongly with the number of cells per subset.

From each donor, a single peripheral blood sample of 90 to 150 mL on average was drawn into heparinised tubes. A BD FACSAria II was used to sort naive, central memory, regulatory and stem cell-like memory CD4+ T cells with a panel that included CD45RO, CCR7, CD25, CD127, CD95 and CD27. Purity was above 95% for every sorted population. Right away, PBMCs were isolated by Lymphoprep density gradient centrifugation and were stained directly, with no culture step. Samples were stained and sorted in pairs, with one healthy donor and one patient per experiment, so that batch effects were minimized. All of the isolated RNA was reverse transcribed with the High Capacity cDNA Reverse Transcription Kit, so expressed TCRB transcripts were sequenced. Naive, central memory and regulatory T cell samples underwent deep immunoSEQ sequencing, averaging about 3.57 million total reads per sample. Sorted cells were lysed in RLT buffer and RNA was extracted with DNase-treated RNeasy Micro or Mini kits, depending on cell number. Each cell subset was processed separately to prevent cross-contamination, with patient and healthy donor samples processed together. Using the immunoSEQ multiplex PCR, TCRB sequences were amplified from cDNA into 87-bp fragments spanning the CDR3 region. Sequencing of the amplicons was performed on the Illumina HiSeq platform. As for the authors' bioinformatics: PCR bias was computationally corrected using synthetic template baselines, reads within Hamming distance 2 were collapsed, and singletons that could not be merged were discarded. Reads were aligned against IMGT so that V, D and J genes, CDR3 length and insertions or deletions at six rearrangement sites could be assigned. Within each subset, clonotype counts were normalized to sorted cell number, and only after that were true diversity and Gini coefficients computed with the tcR R package. Repertoire sharing was quantified using the overlap coefficient calculated on TCRB nucleotide sequences. Sourced from immuneACCESS, this table was stored by TCRdb with only in-frame sequences that have V and J called. A share of the clones is absent; for the studies checked, an unresolved V gene accounts for under half, and the remainder has no known explanation. That table is the source of V, J and clone size, and D and trimming were worked out from the DNA. The sample has 130,000 to 150,000 clones on record, 6.9% of them singletons. The ten largest clones add up to 1.3% to 1.5% of the sample.

The paper as a whole reports these results and caveats: Shorter templates might be favored by PCR, yet because patient and control samples were amplified and corrected together, any such skew would affect both groups equally. Fewer insertions and more nucleotide deletions at VDJ recombination sites were observed in patients with type 1 diabetes, implying thymic rearrangement abnormalities. Sequencing cDNA rather than genomic DNA could over-represent highly expressing activated cells, although activation and CD3 levels did not differ between groups. Naive, central memory and regulatory TCRB repertoires appeared to be more alike among patients than among healthy donors. Because small numbers of individuals were included in the HLA sub-analyses, any influence of HLA type on TCRB rearrangement was left unresolved. In all four CD4+ subsets, TCRB CDR3 length was moderately but significantly shorter in type 1 diabetes patients.

The CDR3 starts with the cysteine, ends with the phenylalanine, and has 17 residues. CDR3 DNA is the only sequence kept; it has 51 bases, read in frame from the first base. CDR1 and CDR2 were assigned from the germline V gene as SNHLY and FYNNEI. Trimming accounts for 2 bases at V and 5 bases at J, while the number of junction bases matched to no gene is 13. Regarding this clone: No antigen is known for it. No much larger clonotype is one base removed from it; base qualities were not supplied.

The sequence was collected from a woman aged 25 to 39 in good health. The sequence joins TRBV2 to TRBJ1-2, with 8 middle bases fitting TRBD1. The sample comprised central memory CD4+ T cells from blood. The DNA sequence reads TGTGCCAGCAGTGAATCGCAGGGGGCGCGAAAGGGGTATGGCTACACCTTC. It translates to CASSESQGARKGYGYTF.